These 15 T cell receptor beta chains originate from one sample sequenced in a study of prognosis after radiotherapy for stage I lung cancer. Genomic DNA served as the source from which two-round multiplex PCR generated TCR beta CDR3 amplicons. Round one of PCR was performed, and it used primers specific to each TRBV and TRBJ gene. MiXCR was run by TCRdb on the multiplex PCR reads, yielding one entry per CDR3 protein. The sample includes tens of thousands of distinct CDR3 sequences, more than 40% seen only once; the top ten take roughly a third. Sequencing used PBMCs, obtained before or after stereotactic body radiation therapy (not recorded which). The receptor source for this set is a donor at least 50 years old with non-small cell lung cancer.

Remarks on this clonotype: Since a far larger clone is one base different, this is likely a read error. The rearrangement uses TRBV6-6 and TRBJ2-4; D gene unclear. CDR1 is MNHNY and CDR2 is SVGAGI in the germline V gene (reference sequence). This CDR3 contains 16 residues. The CDR3 coding sequence is TGTGCCAGCATTTACTCGATCGTAGGGGCCAAAAACATTCAGTACTTC. Its protein is CASIYSIVGAKNIQYF.

V and J are TRBV7-7 and TRBJ2-2; no firm D call. Trimming removed 0 bases at V and 4 bases at J, with 18 bases between. Germline CDR1 is SSHAT and CDR2 is FNYEAQ (reference sequence). The CDR3 has 18 amino acids. The DNA of the CDR3 is TGTGCCAGCAGCTTAGCGGTTGCGTCAAAGACTTCCACCGGGGAGCTGTTTTTT. As protein: CASSLAVASKTSTGELFF.

CDR3 sequence reads: CASSGPELGEQYF. The CDR3 DNA sequence: TGTGCCAGCAGTGGTCCCGAGCTGGGCGAGCAGTACTTC. V gene TRBV2 combines with J gene TRBJ2-7, with D unresolved. V lost 4 bases and J 6 bases, leaving 13 bases between the germline ends. The CDR3 loop spans 13 amino acids. Germline lookup yields CDR1 SNHLY and CDR2 FYNNEI.

With respect to this clonotype: The conserved closing phenylalanine or tryptophan is absent in this CDR3, likely reflecting a read error. V and J are TRBV27 and TRBJ1-6, with no clear D. Germline CDR1 and CDR2: MNHEY and SMNVEV (reference sequence). CDR3 length: 14 amino acids. The CDR3: CARSPLSTNSTLHS. In DNA form, the CDR3 reads TGTGCCAGAAGTCCTCTCTCGACCAATTCAACCCTCCACTCT.

This clonotype has ten or more counts. The chain employs TRBV5-6 and TRBJ2-3, with 9 bases fitting TRBD1. Germline lookup yields CDR1 SGHDT and CDR2 YYEEEE. J was trimmed by 0 bases and V by 3 bases; bases with no gene match: 5. The CDR3 consists of 16 residues. The DNA for the CDR3 is TGTGCCAGCAGCTCGCCGACAGGGGGGAGCACAGATACGCAGTATTTT. This encodes CASSSPTGGSTDTQYF. The whole variable domain, filled in from reference TRBV5-6 and TRBJ2-3, reads DAGVTQSPTHLIKTRGQQVTLRCSPKSGHDTVSWYQQALGQGPQFIFQYYEEEERQRGNFPDRFSGHQFPNYSSELNVNALLLGDSALYLCASSSPTGGSTDTQYFGPGTRLTVL.

This clonotype was found many times. J is TRBJ2-5 and V is TRBV3-1; no reliable D call. V lost 5 bases, J lost 5 bases, and 6 bases lay in between. CDR3 length equals 11 residues. The V gene's germline CDR1 is LGHDT and CDR2 YNNKEL (reference sequence). CDR3 sequence reads: CASSSWETQYF. DNA of the CDR3: TGTGCCAGCAGCTCCTGGGAGACCCAGTACTTC.

This clonotype appeared many times. This rearrangement joins TRBV12-3 or TRBV12-4 to TRBJ2-1; 8 bases are a match to TRBD2. CDR3 size: 18 residues. V was clipped by 4 bases and J by 3 bases; unmatched bases: 14. This chain's CDR3 is CASSSKRLALRYYNEQFF. The CDR3 bases are TGTGCCAGCAGTTCAAAACGACTAGCGCTGCGCTACTACAATGAGCAGTTCTTC.

Worth noting for this clonotype: Compared with germline, one end of the junction differs, possibly owing to a read error. The chain uses TRBV29-1 and TRBJ2-5; D may be TRBD1 or TRBD2 (5 bases each). Germline V gene sequence: CDR1 SQVTM, CDR2 ANQGSEA. The CDR3 consists of 14 residues. CDR3 protein: CSVVTRDGKETHYF. The CDR3 DNA reads as TGCAGCGTTGTCACCCGGGACGGAAAAGAGACCCATTACTTC.

This clonotype was observed at least ten times. The chain uses TRBV6-8 and TRBJ2-5; TRBD1 matches at 11 bases. The CDR3 runs to 14 residues. Germline CDR1 MNHGY, CDR2 SAAAGT. The V gene end was trimmed by 6 bases and the J gene end by 4 bases; junction bases not matched to a gene: 4. CDR3 residues: CASSRTGGGETQYF. The CDR3 DNA is TGTGCCAGCAGCCGGACAGGGGGCGGAGAGACCCAGTACTTC.

This clonotype occurred many times. A far larger clone is only one base removed, so a read error is likely. The chain couples TRBV6-2 or TRBV6-3 to TRBJ2-7, with 9 bases that match TRBD2. The V gene's germline CDR1 is MNHEY and CDR2 SVGEGT. The CDR3 consists of 16 residues. The CDR3 protein is CASRASLREGSCEQYF. The CDR3 nucleotides read TGTGCCAGCAGGGCCTCCTTGCGGGAGGGCTCCTGCGAGCAGTACTTC.

This clonotype has ten or more counts. The chain joins TRBV6-9 to TRBJ2-7; 7 bases fit TRBD1. The germline gives CDR1 MNHGY, CDR2 SVAAGI. The CDR3 consists of 14 residues. V shed 3 bases and J 2 bases; nucleotides not matched to a gene: 4. CDR3 sequence reads: CASSYGQGAYEQYF. CDR3 bases: TGTGCCAGCAGTTACGGTCAGGGGGCCTACGAGCAGTACTTC.

This clonotype appeared once. The CDR3 sequence: CASSLQAGGAGELFF. In DNA, the CDR3 is TGTGCCAGCAGCTTACAAGCGGGAGGCGCCGGGGAGCTGTTTTTT. The V and J genes are TRBV12-3 or TRBV12-4 and TRBJ2-2, with 9 bases lining up with TRBD2. This CDR3 is 15 amino acids long. J lost 6 bases, V lost 6 bases, and 8 bases had no gene match.

The chain couples TRBV10-3 to TRBJ2-3, with 11 bases aligning to TRBD2. V dropped 3 bases and J dropped 7; count of bases not matched to a gene: 18. Germline CDR1 and CDR2: ENHRY and SYGVKD. This CDR3 is 19 amino acids long. The CDR3 sequence is CAISDFSGRADLLAYTQYF. For the CDR3, the DNA is TGTGCCATCAGTGACTTTAGCGGGAGGGCCGATTTACTGGCATATACGCAGTATTTT.

This clonotype was seen many times. The CDR3 sequence is CSAAGGTGRSFEQYF. The CDR3 DNA reads as TGCAGTGCTGCCGGGGGGACAGGCAGGTCTTTCGAGCAGTACTTC. The V call is TRBV20-1, the J call TRBJ2-7, with a weak D call TRBD1 (8 bases). This CDR3 region has 15 residues. Germline V gene lookup returns CDR1 DFQATT and CDR2 SNEGSKA (reference sequence). V was pared by 5 bases and J by 6 bases, with 23 bases between.

This clonotype was recorded once. The chain carries TRBV30 and TRBJ1-2; the D is unclear. From germline, CDR1 is GTSNPN and CDR2 SVGIG (reference sequence). The CDR3 runs to 13 residues. V lost 8 bases and J 0 bases, leaving 13 bases between the germline ends. The CDR3 here is CAGPCEANYGYTF. CDR3 DNA sequence: TGTGCCGGCCCCTGCGAAGCTAACTATGGCTACACCTTC.